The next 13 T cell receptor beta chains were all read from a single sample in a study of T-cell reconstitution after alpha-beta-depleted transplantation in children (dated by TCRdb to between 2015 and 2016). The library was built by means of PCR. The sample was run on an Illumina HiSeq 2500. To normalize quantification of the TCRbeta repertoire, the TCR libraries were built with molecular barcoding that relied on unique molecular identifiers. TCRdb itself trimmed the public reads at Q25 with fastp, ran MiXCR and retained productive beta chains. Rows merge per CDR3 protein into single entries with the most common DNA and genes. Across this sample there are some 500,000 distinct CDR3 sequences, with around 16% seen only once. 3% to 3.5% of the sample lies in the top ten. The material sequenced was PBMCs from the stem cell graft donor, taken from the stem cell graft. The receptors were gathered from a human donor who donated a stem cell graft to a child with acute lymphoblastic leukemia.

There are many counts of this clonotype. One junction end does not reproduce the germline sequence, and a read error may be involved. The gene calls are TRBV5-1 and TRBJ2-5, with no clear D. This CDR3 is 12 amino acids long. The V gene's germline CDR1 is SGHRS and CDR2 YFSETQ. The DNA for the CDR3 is TGTGCCAGCAGCTTAGGCCAAGAGACCCAGTACTTC. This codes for CASSLGQETQYF. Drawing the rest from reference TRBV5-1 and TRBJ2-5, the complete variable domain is KAGVTQTPRYLIKTRGQQVTLSCSPISGHRSVSWYQQTPGQGLQFLFEYFSETQRNKGNFPGRFSGRQFSNSRSEMNVSTLELGDSALYLCASSLGQETQYFGPGTRLLVL.

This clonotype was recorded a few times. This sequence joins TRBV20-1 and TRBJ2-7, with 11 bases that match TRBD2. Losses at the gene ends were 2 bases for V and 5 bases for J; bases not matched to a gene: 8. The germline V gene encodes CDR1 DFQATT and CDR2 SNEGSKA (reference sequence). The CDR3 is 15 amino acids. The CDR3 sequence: CSARKLAGVQNEQYF. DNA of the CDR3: TGCAGTGCTAGAAAACTAGCGGGAGTTCAAAACGAGCAGTACTTC.

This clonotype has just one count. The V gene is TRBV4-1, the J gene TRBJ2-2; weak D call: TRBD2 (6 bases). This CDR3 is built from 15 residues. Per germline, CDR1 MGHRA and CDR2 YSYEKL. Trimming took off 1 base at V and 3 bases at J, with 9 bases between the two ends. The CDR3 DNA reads TGCGCCAGCAGCCAAGCCGGACTATACACCGGGGAGCTGTTTTTT. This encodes CASSQAGLYTGELFF.

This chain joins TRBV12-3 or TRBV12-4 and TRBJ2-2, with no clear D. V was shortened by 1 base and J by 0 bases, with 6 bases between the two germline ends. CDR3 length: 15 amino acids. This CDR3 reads CASSLGTPNTGELFF. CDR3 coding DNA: TGTGCCAGCAGTTTAGGAACACCGAACACCGGGGAGCTGTTTTTT.

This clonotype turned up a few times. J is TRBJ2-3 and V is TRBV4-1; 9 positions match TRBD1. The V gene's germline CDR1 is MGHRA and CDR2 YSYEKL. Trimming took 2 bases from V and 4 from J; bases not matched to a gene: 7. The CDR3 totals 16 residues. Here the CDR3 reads CASSQLTGGAADTQYF. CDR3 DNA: TGCGCCAGCAGCCAACTTACAGGGGGCGCAGCAGATACGCAGTATTTT.

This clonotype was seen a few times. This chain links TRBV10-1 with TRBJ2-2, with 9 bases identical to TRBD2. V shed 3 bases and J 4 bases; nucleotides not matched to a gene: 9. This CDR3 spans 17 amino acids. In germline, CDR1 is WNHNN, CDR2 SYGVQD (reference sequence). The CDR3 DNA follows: TGCGCCAGCAGTGACCCTCACGGGACTAGCATCACCGGGGAGCTGTTTTTT. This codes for CASSDPHGTSITGELFF.

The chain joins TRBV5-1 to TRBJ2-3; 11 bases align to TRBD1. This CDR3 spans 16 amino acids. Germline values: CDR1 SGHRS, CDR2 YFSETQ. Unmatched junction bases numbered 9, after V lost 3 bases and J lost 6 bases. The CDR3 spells CASSSDGQGAADTQYF. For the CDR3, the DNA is TGCGCCAGCAGCTCGGACGGACAGGGGGCCGCGGATACGCAGTATTTT.

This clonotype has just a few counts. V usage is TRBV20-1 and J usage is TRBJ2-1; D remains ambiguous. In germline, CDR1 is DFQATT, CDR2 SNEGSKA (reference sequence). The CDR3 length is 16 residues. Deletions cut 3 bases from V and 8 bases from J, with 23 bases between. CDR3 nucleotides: TGCAGTGCTAGCATTCCTTCGGCGCGGTCCGTTCATGAGCAGTTCTTC. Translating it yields CSASIPSARSVHEQFF.

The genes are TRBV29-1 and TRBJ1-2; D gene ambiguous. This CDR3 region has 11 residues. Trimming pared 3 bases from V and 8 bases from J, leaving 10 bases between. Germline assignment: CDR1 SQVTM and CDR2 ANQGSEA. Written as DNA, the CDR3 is TGCAGCGTTGACTCCTTAGAAGGCTACACCTTC. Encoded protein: CSVDSLEGYTF.

CDR3 protein: CASSLTRTGYNEQFF. CDR3 in DNA: TGTGCCAGCAGCCTAACCCGGACAGGCTACAATGAGCAGTTCTTC. The chain joins TRBV7-8 to TRBJ2-1; 7 nucleotides line up with TRBD1. The V gene's germline CDR1 is SGHVS and CDR2 FQNEAQ. This CDR3 is 15 amino acids long. V shed 5 bases and J 3 bases; nucleotides not matched to a gene: 7.

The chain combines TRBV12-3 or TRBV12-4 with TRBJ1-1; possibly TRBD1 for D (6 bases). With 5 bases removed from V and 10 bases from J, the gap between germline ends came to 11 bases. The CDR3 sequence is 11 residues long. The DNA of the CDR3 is TGTGCCAGCAGTACAGGGTGGGGAGCTTTCTTT. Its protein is CASSTGWGAFF.

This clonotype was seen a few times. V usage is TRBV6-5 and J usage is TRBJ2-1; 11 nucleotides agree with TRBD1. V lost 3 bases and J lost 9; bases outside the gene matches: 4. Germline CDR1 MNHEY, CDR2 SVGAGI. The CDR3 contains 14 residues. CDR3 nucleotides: TGTGCCAGCAGTTATCGGACAGGGGGCGTTGAGCAGTTCTTC. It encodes CASSYRTGGVEQFF.

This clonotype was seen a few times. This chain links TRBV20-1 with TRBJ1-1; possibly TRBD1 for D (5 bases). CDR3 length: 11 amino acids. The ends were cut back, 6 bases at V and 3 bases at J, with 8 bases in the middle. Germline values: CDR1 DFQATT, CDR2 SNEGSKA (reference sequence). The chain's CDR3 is CSAEGDTEAFF. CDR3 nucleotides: TGCAGTGCGGAAGGGGACACTGAAGCTTTCTTT.